This is a list of T cell receptor beta chains from one sample in a study of regulatory T cells in long-lasting Graves disease. From the multiplex PCR reads, TCRdb called clonotypes with MiXCR, one entry per CDR3 protein. The sample lists hundreds of thousands of distinct CDR3 sequences; 15% to 20% were seen once. Sequencing was performed on peripheral blood mononuclear cells (PBMCs), taken when the disease was refractory, from a patient treated with antithyroid drugs. These receptors were taken from a female donor with Graves disease. The CDR3 runs from the conserved cysteine through the conserved F or W. The order of the fields is clone size, D gene, V gene, J gene, CDR3 protein, CDR3 DNA. D genes are given only for firm matches. For some rows the clone size is stated as once, few or many, or as a class when expanded; others skip it.

few	TRBD1	TRBV27	TRBJ1-6	CASSAGQGPRVGSPLHF	TGTGCCAGCAGTGCTGGACAGGGGCCCAGGGTCGGATCACCCCTCCACTTT
.	TRBD2	TRBV4-3	TRBJ2-5	CASSLQTGTSGGQETQYF	TGCGCCAGCAGCCTACAAACTGGGACTAGCGGGGGACAAGAGACCCAGTACTTC
many	.	TRBV7-2	TRBJ2-2	CASSPGLSGELFF	TGTGCCAGCAGCCCAGGACTATCCGGGGAGCTGTTTTTT
many	.	TRBV19	TRBJ1-1	CASSIGGGNTEAFF	TGTGCCAGTAGTATAGGAGGTGGTAACACTGAAGCTTTCTTT
many	.	TRBV9	TRBJ1-4	CASSLGLNEKLFF	TGTGCCAGCAGCTTAGGGCTTAATGAAAAACTGTTTTTT
many	.	TRBV30	TRBJ2-7	CAWSVLGALYEQYF	TGTGCCTGGAGTGTACTGGGGGCCCTATACGAGCAGTACTTC
.	.	TRBV2	TRBJ1-4	CASSSGMWEKLFF	TGTGCCAGCAGTTCAGGGATGTGGGAAAAACTGTTTTTT
few	TRBD1	TRBV9	TRBJ2-4	CASSPGGDIQYF	TGTGCCAGCAGCCCAGGGGGAGACATTCAGTACTTC
many	.	TRBV2	TRBJ1-4	CASSEAVNLGVEDFGLLFF	TGTGCCAGCAGTGAAGCAGTAAATTTGGGAGTCGAGGATTTCGGTTTGCTGTTTTTT
many	TRBD2	TRBV6-2/TRBV6-3	TRBJ2-7	CASSYSPASGPSYEQYF	TGTGCCAGCAGTTACTCCCCCGCTAGCGGGCCTTCCTACGAGCAGTACTTC
many	.	TRBV12-3/TRBV12-4	TRBJ1-1	CASSLRDLNTEAFF	TGTGCCAGCAGTTTAAGGGACCTGAACACTGAAGCTTTCTTT
many	TRBD1	TRBV5-1	TRBJ2-7	CASSSGQGDEQYF	TGCGCCAGCAGCTCTGGACAGGGGGACGAGCAGTACTTC
few	.	TRBV18	TRBJ2-7	CASSPQVTSYEQYF	TGTGCCAGCTCACCACAGGTAACGTCCTACGAGCAGTACTTC
many	.	TRBV7-3	TRBJ2-5	CASSLTTSETQYF	TGTGCCAGCAGCTTAACGACGAGCGAGACCCAGTACTTC
many	.	TRBV28	TRBJ2-5	CASSLPHSQETQYF	TGTGCCAGCAGTTTACCGCACAGCCAAGAGACCCAGTACTTC
.	.	TRBV3-1	TRBJ2-7	CASSQDWGHKQYF	TGTGCCAGCAGCCAAGATTGGGGGCACAAGCAGTACTTC
.	TRBD1	TRBV2	TRBJ2-7	CASAQGPYEQYF	TGCGCCAGCGCACAGGGGCCCTACGAGCAGTACTTC
few	TRBD2	TRBV7-2	TRBJ2-7	CASSLAGGSSEQYF	TGTGCCAGCAGCTTAGCGGGCGGGAGTTCCGAGCAGTACTTC
.	TRBD2	TRBV12-3/TRBV12-4	TRBJ2-1	CASSGLLAGGPGAMGVNEQFF	TGTGCCAGCAGTGGGCTCTTAGCGGGAGGGCCCGGCGCAATGGGTGTCAATGAGCAGTTCTTC
once	.	TRBV7-9	TRBJ2-5	CASSSAGYRETQYF	TGTGCCAGCAGCTCAGCGGGCTACCGGGAGACCCAGTACTTC
many	.	TRBV10-3	TRBJ1-2	CAIRESENNGYTF	TGTGCCATCCGGGAGTCAGAGAATAATGGCTACACCTTC
.	.	TRBV5-1	TRBJ2-7	CASSPMVRTISYEQYF	TGCGCCAGCAGCCCCATGGTCAGAACGATCTCCTACGAGCAGTACTTC
many	TRBD1	TRBV7-9	TRBJ2-7	CASSQTGGGIEQYF	TGTGCCAGCAGCCAGACAGGGGGCGGGATCGAGCAGTACTTC
many	.	TRBV2	TRBJ2-2	CASSVPNTGELFF	TGTGCCAGCAGTGTCCCGAACACCGGGGAGCTGTTTTTT
few	.	TRBV6-1	TRBJ1-5	CASTSVRNQPQHF	TGTGCCAGCACGAGCGTGAGGAATCAGCCCCAGCATTTT
many	.	TRBV18	TRBJ2-5	CASSRAPANQETQYF	TGTGCCAGCTCACGGGCGCCGGCGAACCAAGAGACCCAGTACTTC
many	.	TRBV6-2/TRBV6-3	TRBJ2-5	CASSEGHGSKTQYF	TGTGCCAGCAGTGAAGGTCACGGGAGCAAGACCCAGTACTTC
many	TRBD1	TRBV29-1	TRBJ2-7	CSVEDETGGPYEQYF	TGCAGCGTTGAAGACGAGACAGGGGGACCCTACGAGCAGTACTTC
many	.	TRBV6-2/TRBV6-3	TRBJ2-2	CASRVVWNTGELFF	TGTGCCAGCAGAGTCGTCTGGAACACCGGGGAGCTGTTTTTT
many	TRBD1	TRBV2	TRBJ1-5	CASSELQGSQPQHF	TGTGCCAGCAGTGAGCTACAGGGGAGTCAGCCCCAGCATTTT
many	.	TRBV2	TRBJ2-7	CATTPGGVQQYF	TGTGCCACCACCCCCGGCGGGGTGCAGCAGTACTTC
many	TRBD1	TRBV9	TRBJ2-5	CASSDRDREETQYF	TGTGCCAGCAGCGACCGAGACAGGGAAGAGACCCAGTACTTC
.	TRBD1	TRBV9	TRBJ1-2	CASSAGTGPGYTF	TGTGCCAGCAGCGCCGGGACAGGGCCCGGCTACACCTTC
many	TRBD1	TRBV11-2	TRBJ1-1	CASSRTGVTEAFF	TGTGCCAGCAGTCGGACAGGGGTCACTGAAGCTTTCTTT
many	.	TRBV3-1	TRBJ1-1	CASSQDANTEAFF	TGTGCCAGCAGCCAAGACGCGAACACTGAAGCTTTCTTT
.	TRBD2	TRBV28	TRBJ2-7	CASSFLISSGSYEQYF	TGTGCCAGCAGTTTCCTTATATCTAGCGGCTCCTACGAGCAGTACTTC
.	TRBD2	TRBV20-1	TRBJ2-1	CGASQSSGAYNEQFF	TGCGGTGCGAGTCAATCTAGCGGCGCTTACAATGAGCAGTTCTTC
few	.	TRBV2	TRBJ2-7	CASSLVEGSSYEQYF	TGTGCCAGCTCTTTGGTGGAGGGGAGCTCCTACGAGCAGTACTTC
few	.	TRBV7-9	TRBJ1-2	CASSLVPTYGYTF	TGTGCCAGCAGCTTAGTCCCGACCTATGGCTACACCTTC
many	TRBD1	TRBV2	TRBJ1-2	CASSVGDRARFGYTF	TGTGCCAGCAGTGTGGGGGACAGGGCGAGGTTTGGCTACACCTTC
.	TRBD2	TRBV9	TRBJ2-2	CASSVGPAGNGELFF	TGTGCCAGCAGCGTAGGTCCAGCGGGAAACGGGGAGCTGTTTTTT
.	TRBD2	TRBV15	TRBJ2-2	CATRGPAGSAGELFF	TGTGCCACCAGAGGGCCAGCGGGATCCGCCGGGGAGCTGTTTTTT
few	TRBD1	TRBV19	TRBJ1-5	CASSIGDRGRNQPQHF	TGTGCCAGTAGTATAGGGGACAGGGGGCGCAATCAGCCCCAGCATTTT
.	TRBD1	TRBV7-2	TRBJ1-3	CASSSNRGGGNTIYF	TGTGCCAGCAGCTCGAACAGGGGAGGGGGAAACACCATATATTTT
many	.	TRBV5-1	TRBJ2-7	CASSLAQTEDYEQYF	TGCGCCAGCAGCTTGGCTCAGACGGAGGACTACGAGCAGTACTTC
.	TRBD1	TRBV4-1	TRBJ1-1	CASSQDHGQGTTEAFF	TGCGCCAGCAGCCAAGATCACGGACAGGGGACCACTGAAGCTTTCTTT
many	.	TRBV3-2	TRBJ1-4	CASSQETTWRLKGPF	TGTGCCAGCAGCCAAGAGACCACATGGAGGTTGAAAGGGCCTTTT
few	TRBD1	TRBV19	TRBJ1-5	CASSIQGGRINQPQHF	TGTGCCAGTAGTATTCAGGGGGGGAGGATTAATCAGCCCCAGCATTTT
many	.	TRBV11-2	TRBJ2-7	CASSLVPGRSYEQYF	TGTGCCAGCAGCTTAGTTCCAGGGCGCTCCTACGAGCAGTACTTC
few	.	TRBV20-1	TRBJ1-5	CSAPLQGAVDQPQHF	TGCAGTGCCCCTCTACAAGGTGCTGTGGATCAGCCCCAGCATTTT
many	.	TRBV7-9	TRBJ2-5	CATGVPQYF	TGTGCCACCGGCGTGCCCCAGTACTTC
.	.	TRBV19	TRBJ1-5	CASREDYSNQPQHF	TGTGCCAGTAGAGAGGACTATAGCAATCAGCCCCAGCATTTT
.	TRBD1	TRBV27	TRBJ2-7	CASRTTGTEQYF	TGTGCCAGCAGGACGACAGGGACCGAGCAGTACTTC